This TCR beta chain was recorded in a study of blood T cell repertoires in COVID-19. TCRdb's table, derived via immunoSEQ multiplex PCR, lists solely in-frame clones and lacks some. The sample shows over 200,000 clones, roughly 84% of them seen only once. Germline V CDR1 and CDR2: WSHSY, SAAADI. V dropped 1 base and J dropped 2 bases, with 12 bases sitting between them. The CDR3 is 15 residues long. The sequence came from a man aged 35-49 years with acute or convalescent COVID-19. V and J are TRBV10-2 and TRBJ2-7; a possible D gene is TRBD2 (7 bases). The sample was peripheral blood. CDR3 nucleotide sequence: TGCGCCAGCAGTGAGTTGGCGGGGGCTCCCTACGAGCAGTACTTC. Protein sequence: CASSELAGAPYEQYF.